This TCR beta chain emerged from a study of T cell repertoires in cytomegalovirus infection. On the study more broadly: Researchers turned to recently identified HLA-C-restricted CMV epitopes as well as well-studied HLA-B-restricted ones. Indications of both CMV infection and matching HLA type were provided by public TCR beta signatures. Notes on the study in general: The ex vivo response showed dominance by HLA-C-restricted CMV-specific TCR beta clonotypes.

TCRdb used MiXCR to reprocess the reads, holding one entry per CDR3 protein. Among around 710,000 distinct CDR3 sequences listed, almost 30% were seen once. This clonotype was counted between two and nine times. Its antigen is currently unknown. Trimming cost V 6 bases and J 5 bases, with 19 bases left between them. CDR1 is MNHEY and CDR2 is SVGAGI in the germline V gene. The CDR3 is made up of 15 amino acids. The source of this sequence is a human donor in good health (CMV status not recorded). Some clones in this sample may be carry-over from other donors' samples. Sequencing used cultured CD8+ T cells from PBMCs, obtained from culture after CMV antigen stimulation. This chain joins TRBV6-5 and TRBJ2-5; no definite D call. CDR3: CASSLRPLGKETQYF. In nucleotides, the CDR3 is TGTGCCAGCAGCCTTCGACCCTTAGGCAAGGAGACCCAGTACTTC.